This TCR beta chain was found in a study of blood T cell repertoires in COVID-19. Study in general: Spain, Italy and the United States supplied samples that represented acute and convalescent COVID-19. T cells, B-cell-depleted T cells, or PBMCs provided the cDNA or gDNA that served as material.

In the original processing: Amplified reference gene primers provided the basis for estimating nucleated cell counts. Profiling relied on immunoSEQ multiplex PCR, and the TCRdb table lists in-frame clones only, not all of them. That table is the source of V, J and clone size, and D and trimming were worked out from the DNA. The sample lists 150,000 to 190,000 clones, under 85% occurring once. This receptor was identified in a woman aged 80 or older with acute or convalescent COVID-19. Sample: peripheral blood.

DNA of the CDR3: TGTGCCAGCTCTTCTCGGTACAATGAGCAGTTCTTC. Translating gives CASSSRYNEQFF. The chain recombines TRBV18 with TRBJ2-1; D unresolved. The CDR3 contains 12 residues. Germline values: CDR1 KGHSH, CDR2 LQKENI. The V and J ends lost 6 bases and 4 bases respectively, with 7 bases between them.